The rows below give T cell receptor beta chains drawn from one sample of a study of blood T cell repertoires in COVID-19. The data were produced by immunoSEQ multiplex PCR, yet TCRdb's version contains in-frame clones alone and is incomplete. In the table there are roughly 400,000 clones, roughly 90% of which are singletons. Material for sequencing was PBMCs or T cells enriched from blood (not recorded which). These TCRs come from a woman under 30 who had been exposed to COVID-19. Both conserved end residues are part of each CDR3. A D gene is named only where the DNA matches it firmly. Clone size is stated in some rows and not others, as once, few, many or a class when expanded.

-	TRBD1	TRBV28	TRBJ1-1	TGTGCCAGCCCTCCCCGACAGGGAAGGTTTGCTGAAGCTTTCTTT	CASPPRQGRFAEAFF
-	-	TRBV9	TRBJ2-7	TGTGCCAGCAGCGTAGGGGGGCACTCCGAGCAGTACTTC	CASSVGGHSEQYF
-	-	TRBV2	TRBJ2-7	TGTGCCAGCAGCCAAGACGGGACATCCTACGAGCAGTACTTC	CASSQDGTSYEQYF
once	TRBD1	TRBV20-1	TRBJ1-5	TGCAGTGCTAGTAGGGACAGGGATCAGCCCCAGCATTTT	CSASRDRDQPQHF
-	TRBD2	TRBV28	TRBJ2-3	TGTGCCAGCAGTCCCCAGTCTGGTAGCGGGGGCACAGATACGCAGTATTTT	CASSPQSGSGGTDTQYF
-	TRBD1	TRBV6-5	TRBJ1-1	TGTGCCAGCAGTCCTAGGGGACAGAAGGACACTGAAGCTTTCTTT	CASSPRGQKDTEAFF
-	-	TRBV27	TRBJ2-3	TGTGCCAGCAGTTCACAGCCTTCGGGCACAGATACGCAGTATTTT	CASSSQPSGTDTQYF
-	-	TRBV28	TRBJ1-1	TGTGCCAGCAGTTTGGTAGCGAACACTGAAGCTTTCTTT	CASSLVANTEAFF
-	-	TRBV5-1	TRBJ2-2	TGCGCCAGCAGCTTGGGGCTAGGTCGCACCGGGGAGCTGTTTTTT	CASSLGLGRTGELFF
-	-	TRBV4-2	TRBJ1-6	TGTGCCAGCAGCCAATTCCGGGATTCACCCCTCCACTTT	CASSQFRDSPLHF
-	-	TRBV9	TRBJ2-1	TGTGCCAGCAGCGGGGTCGAGGGTGAGCAGTTCTTC	CASSGVEGEQFF
-	-	TRBV9	TRBJ1-2	TGTGCCAGCAGCGTTGGGGCCTCCACACCCTGGTTC	CASSVGASTPWF
once	-	TRBV24-1	TRBJ1-4	TGTGCCACCCGTAATGAAAAACTGTTTTTT	CATRNEKLFF
-	TRBD1	TRBV18	TRBJ2-3	TGTGCCAGCTCACCACCGCTTGACAGGGGAGATACGCAGTATTTT	CASSPPLDRGDTQYF
-	-	TRBV6-5	TRBJ1-6	TGTGCCAGCAGTTACCTCGGAGGCAATTCACCCCTCCACTTT	CASSYLGGNSPLHF
-	TRBD1	TRBV5-1	TRBJ2-5	TGCGCCAGCAGCTTGGGGACAGGGGCCGAGACCCAGTACTTC	CASSLGTGAETQYF
-	TRBD2	TRBV11-2	TRBJ2-7	TGTGCCAGCAGCTATAGCGGGGGCAGCTCCTACGAGCAGTACTTC	CASSYSGGSSYEQYF
-	TRBD1	TRBV11-2	TRBJ2-1	TGTGCCAGCAGCCCGAGGACAGGGATTATCTCCTACAATGAGCAGTTCTTC	CASSPRTGIISYNEQFF
-	-	TRBV5-1	TRBJ1-1	TGCGCCAGCAGCTTGGGGTGGGACACTTGGGACACTGAAGCTTTCTTT	CASSLGWDTWDTEAFF
-	-	TRBV3-1/TRBV3-2	TRBJ2-7	TGTGCCAGCAGCCAAGCCCAGGGGCGGTCCTACGAGCAGTACTTC	CASSQAQGRSYEQYF
-	-	TRBV13	TRBJ2-7	TGTGCCAGCAGCTTAGCCCCGGTCACCTACGAGCAGTACTTC	CASSLAPVTYEQYF
-	TRBD1	TRBV28	TRBJ1-1	TGTGCCAGCAGACGAGGACAGGGGAAGAACACTGAAGCTTTCTTT	CASRRGQGKNTEAFF
-	TRBD1	TRBV18	TRBJ1-1	TGTGCCAGCTCAAATTCAGGGGGGCAGAGCACTGAAGCTTTCTTT	CASSNSGGQSTEAFF